What follows are 24 T cell receptor beta chains derived from one specimen sequenced in a study of spatial heterogeneity in lung cancer. TCRdb reanalysed the 5' RACE reads using MiXCR and keeps one entry per CDR3 protein. The repertoire holds roughly 49,000 distinct CDR3 sequences, more than 6.5% seen once, with approximately 2.6% in the top ten. Time point described: sample taken at primary tumor resection. Sequencing of whole RNA from tumor, nontumor lung or frozen PBMC involved no sorting. The sample was PBMCs, taken at surgery. These TCRs come from a female donor with early-stage non-small cell lung cancer.

This clonotype was observed a few times. The chain links TRBV7-9 to TRBJ1-5, with unresolved D. The germline gives CDR1 SEHNR, CDR2 FQNEAQ (reference sequence). V gave up 2 bases and J gave up 0 bases, with 5 bases separating them. The CDR3 is 14 residues long. The CDR3 reads CASSLTSSNQPQHF. CDR3 DNA: TGTGCCAGCAGCTTAACGAGTAGCAATCAGCCCCAGCATTTT.

The chain has TRBV5-1 and TRBJ1-1; D is uncertain. The CDR3 is made up of 13 amino acids. Trimming left V 4 bases short and J 0 bases short, with 7 bases between. Germline loops: CDR1 SGHRS, CDR2 YFSETQ. CDR3 coding DNA: TGCGCCAGCAGCGGCCAGATGAACACTGAAGCTTTCTTT. The encoded protein is CASSGQMNTEAFF.

The J gene is TRBJ1-1, the V gene TRBV11-2; D unclear. Germline CDR1 is SGHAT and CDR2 is FQNNGV. Between the trimmed V and J ends, which lost 5 bases and 2 bases, there was a span of 9 bases. CDR3 length: 13 amino acids. Written as DNA, the CDR3 is TGTGCCAGCAGCCGCTCGGGCAACACTGAAGCTTTCTTT. Residues: CASSRSGNTEAFF.

This chain uses TRBV11-2 with TRBJ2-6, with TRBD1 as a possible D gene (6 bases). This CDR3 comprises 18 residues. The germline V gene has CDR1 SGHAT and CDR2 FQNNGV. V lost 5 bases, J lost 1 base, and 18 bases lay in between. This CDR3 is CASSPGPGHPSGANVLTF. The CDR3 DNA is TGTGCCAGCAGCCCGGGACCGGGACACCCTTCTGGGGCCAACGTCCTGACTTTC.

This chain links TRBV11-2 with TRBJ2-2, with no clear D. CDR3 length equals 15 residues. The germline V and J ends were trimmed by 3 bases and 0 bases, with 8 bases remaining between them. Germline CDR1 and CDR2: SGHAT and FQNNGV. The CDR3 sequence: CASSFSPPNTGELFF. CDR3 sequence (DNA): TGTGCCAGCAGCTTCAGCCCGCCGAACACCGGGGAGCTGTTTTTT.

The table lists this clonotype with a few counts. V gene TRBV11-2 combines with J gene TRBJ2-3, with 12 bases fitting TRBD2. Germline V lookup: CDR1 SGHAT, CDR2 FQNNGV. With 4 bases clipped from V and 7 bases from J, the junction kept 3 bases outside the gene matches. The CDR3 sequence is 14 residues long. CDR3 in amino acids: CASSSSGGAYTQYF. The CDR3 DNA sequence: TGTGCCAGCAGCTCTAGCGGGGGGGCCTATACGCAGTATTTT.

This clonotype came up many times. The J gene is TRBJ2-4, the V gene TRBV2; no clear D. This CDR3 region has 14 residues. The V gene lost 7 bases and the J gene lost 1 base, with 11 bases spanning the gap. From germline, CDR1 is SNHLY and CDR2 FYNNEI. As DNA, the CDR3 is TGTGCCAGCAAGAAGGGAATGGCCAAAAACATTCAGTACTTC. This encodes CASKKGMAKNIQYF.

The sample holds many counts of this clonotype. V and J are TRBV7-9 and TRBJ1-1, with D perhaps TRBD1 (5 bases). Germline assignment: CDR1 SEHNR and CDR2 FQNEAQ (reference sequence). The CDR3 runs to 17 residues. Deletions cut 4 bases from V and 4 bases from J, with 22 bases between. The CDR3 here is CASSSNLAGGVGTEAFF. CDR3 coding DNA: TGTGCCAGCAGCTCCAATCTAGCGGGGGGGGTAGGCACTGAAGCTTTCTTT.

This clonotype appeared many times. Written as DNA, the CDR3 is TGCAGTGCTATCAGGCGTAATCAGCCCCAGCATTTT. Its translation: CSAIRRNQPQHF. The chain uses TRBV20-1 and TRBJ1-5; no reliable D call. The CDR3 is made up of 12 amino acids. Germline CDR1 reads DFQATT; CDR2 reads SNEGSKA (reference sequence). Trimming took 4 bases from V and 4 from J, leaving 8 bases between them.

This rearrangement joins TRBV15 to TRBJ2-5, with D perhaps being TRBD1 or TRBD2 (5 bases each). Germline CDR1 is LNHNV and CDR2 is YYDKDF (reference sequence). V gave up 1 base and J gave up 3 bases, with 15 bases separating them. The CDR3 contains 16 residues. In nucleotides, the CDR3 is TGTGCCACCAGCAGAGGGGGCCTAGCTGATAAAGAGACCCAGTACTTC. Its protein product is CATSRGGLADKETQYF.

CDR3 coding DNA: TGTGCCAGCAGCTCGTACTCCGAGCAGTACTTC. Translated, it gives CASSSYSEQYF. The V gene is TRBV12-3 or TRBV12-4, the J gene TRBJ2-7; D unresolved. V lost 6 bases and J 6 bases, leaving 9 bases between the germline ends. CDR3 length: 11 amino acids.

The table lists this clonotype with many counts. This chain connects TRBV15 to TRBJ1-5; D not certain. This CDR3 has 13 residues. V lost 0 bases to trimming and J lost 6 bases, with 6 bases between them. Germline loops: CDR1 LNHNV, CDR2 YYDKDF (reference sequence). In nucleotides, the CDR3 is TGTGCCACCAGCAGAGATCTAAGTCAGCCCCAGCATTTT. This codes for CATSRDLSQPQHF.

The rearrangement uses TRBV2 and TRBJ2-7; 7 nucleotides align to TRBD1. In germline, CDR1 is SNHLY, CDR2 FYNNEI. The CDR3 sequence is 16 residues long. V dropped 5 bases and J dropped 0; count of bases not matched to a gene: 10. CDR3 amino acids: CASSLTGVMISYEQYF. The CDR3 region has the DNA TGTGCCAGCAGTTTAACAGGGGTAATGATCTCCTACGAGCAGTACTTC.

The chain is built from TRBV29-1 and TRBJ2-1; 9 nucleotides agree with TRBD2. The junction had 3 bases not matched to a gene; V was cut back by 6 bases and J by 3 bases. The CDR3 length is 13 residues. Germline-derived CDR1 and CDR2 are SQVTM and ANQGSEA. The DNA for the CDR3 is TGCAGCGTCCCGACTAGCGGCTACAATGAGCAGTTCTTC. This sequence encodes CSVPTSGYNEQFF.

This clonotype was seen a few times. This rearrangement joins TRBV20-1 to TRBJ2-3; 8 positions match TRBD2. The CDR3 length is 15 residues. V lost 2 bases to trimming and J lost 5 bases; unmatched junction nucleotides: 9. Germline V CDR1 and CDR2: DFQATT, SNEGSKA (reference sequence). The CDR3 reads CSARPLTGGRDTQYF. DNA of the CDR3: TGCAGTGCTAGACCTCTTACGGGGGGGCGAGATACGCAGTATTTT.

This clonotype showed up many times. One junction end disagrees with the germline gene, perhaps due to a read error. This chain uses TRBV9 with TRBJ2-1, with D maybe TRBD2 (5 bases). This CDR3 has 13 residues. CDR1 is SGDLS, CDR2 YYNGEE, per germline. The CDR3 nucleotides read TGTGCCAGCAGCGTAGGGACTCATCCTCCCTTCCACTTC. It is translated as CASSVGTHPPFHF. The full variable domain, with the rest looked up from reference TRBV9 and TRBJ2-1, is DSGVTQTPKHLITATGQRVTLRCSPRSGDLSVYWYQQSLDQGLQFLIQYYNGEERAKGNILERFSAQQFPDLHSELNLSSLELGDSALYFCASSVGTHPPFHFGPGTRLTVL.

The table lists this clonotype with a few counts. This rearrangement joins TRBV6-5 to TRBJ1-1, with a weak D call TRBD1 (6 bases). The CDR3 contains 13 residues. Germline-derived CDR1 and CDR2 are MNHEY and SVGAGI. Trimming took 5 bases from V and 4 from J, leaving 11 bases between them. CDR3 in DNA: TGTGCCAGCAGTAAAGACAGGACCACTGAAGCTTTCTTT. Translated, it gives CASSKDRTTEAFF.

The chain couples TRBV6-4 to TRBJ2-3; tentative D call: TRBD1 (5 bases). V gave up 4 bases and J gave up 1 base, with 9 bases separating them. Germline loops: CDR1 MRHNA, CDR2 SNTAGT. The CDR3 runs to 14 residues. CDR3 protein: CASSVARGTDTQYF. The CDR3 DNA sequence: TGTGCCAGCAGTGTCGCCAGGGGCACAGATACGCAGTATTTT.

This clonotype was detected ten times or more. V usage is TRBV4-2 and J usage is TRBJ2-3; D may correspond to TRBD1 or TRBD2 (5 bases each). The V end lost 5 bases, the J end lost 5 bases, and 11 bases lay between the germline ends. This CDR3 has 13 residues. The germline CDR1 and CDR2 sequences are LGHNA and YNFKEQ. DNA for the CDR3: TGTGCCAGCAGCGCCGGGACCCAAGATACGCAGTATTTT. This encodes CASSAGTQDTQYF.

This clonotype was counted ten times or more. V and J are TRBV18 and TRBJ2-3; D remains ambiguous. The CDR3 totals 15 residues. From germline, CDR1 is KGHSH and CDR2 LQKENI. V was pared by 1 base and J by 1 base, with 9 bases between. CDR3: CASSPLPRGTDTQYF. The CDR3 DNA reads TGTGCCAGCTCACCACTTCCTCGGGGCACAGATACGCAGTATTTT.

This clonotype was seen ten or more times. The genes are TRBV3-1 and TRBJ2-5; TRBD2 matches 7 bases. The V gene end was trimmed by 6 bases and the J gene end by 1 base; junction bases not matched to a gene: 2. CDR3 length: 13 residues. From germline, CDR1 is LGHDT and CDR2 YNNKEL (reference sequence). For the CDR3, the DNA is TGTGCCAGCAGTTGGACTAGCCAAGAGACCCAGTACTTC. It translates to CASSWTSQETQYF.

Many counts were recorded for this clonotype. This chain links TRBV20-1 with TRBJ1-2, with D perhaps matching TRBD1 (5 bases). Germline CDR1 is DFQATT and CDR2 is SNEGSKA (reference sequence). This CDR3 is built from 13 residues. V lost 6 bases to trimming and J lost 8 bases, with 19 bases between them. DNA for the CDR3: TGCAGTGCCCAGGTCCCCGGGGGATTAGGCTACACCTTC. Translating gives CSAQVPGGLGYTF.

J is TRBJ2-7 and V is TRBV28; D gene unclear. The CDR3 has 12 residues. Per the germline V gene, CDR1 is MDHEN and CDR2 is SYDVKM. The germline V and J ends were trimmed by 2 bases and 5 bases, with 7 bases remaining between them. CDR3 DNA sequence: TGTGCCAGCAGTTTAGTGCCCCACGAGCAGTACTTC. Translated, it gives CASSLVPHEQYF.

The chain joins TRBV27 to TRBJ1-1; the D is unclear. Germline V lookup: CDR1 MNHEY, CDR2 SMNVEV (reference sequence). V was cut by 6 bases and J by 1 base, with 9 bases left in between. The CDR3 is made up of 13 amino acids. The CDR3 protein is CASRPTRNTEAFF. The CDR3 DNA reads as TGTGCCAGCAGACCTACAAGGAACACTGAAGCTTTCTTT.